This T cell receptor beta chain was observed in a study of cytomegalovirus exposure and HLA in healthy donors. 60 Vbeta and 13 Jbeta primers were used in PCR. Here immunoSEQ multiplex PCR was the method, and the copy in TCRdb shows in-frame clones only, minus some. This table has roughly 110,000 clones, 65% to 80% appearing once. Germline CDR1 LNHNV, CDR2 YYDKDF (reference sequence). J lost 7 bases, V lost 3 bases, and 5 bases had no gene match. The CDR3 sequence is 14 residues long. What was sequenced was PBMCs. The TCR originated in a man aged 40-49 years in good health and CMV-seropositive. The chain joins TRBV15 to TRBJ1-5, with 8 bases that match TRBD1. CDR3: CATSRDRAGQPQHF. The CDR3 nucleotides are TGTGCCACCAGCAGGGACAGGGCTGGGCAGCCCCAGCATTTT.